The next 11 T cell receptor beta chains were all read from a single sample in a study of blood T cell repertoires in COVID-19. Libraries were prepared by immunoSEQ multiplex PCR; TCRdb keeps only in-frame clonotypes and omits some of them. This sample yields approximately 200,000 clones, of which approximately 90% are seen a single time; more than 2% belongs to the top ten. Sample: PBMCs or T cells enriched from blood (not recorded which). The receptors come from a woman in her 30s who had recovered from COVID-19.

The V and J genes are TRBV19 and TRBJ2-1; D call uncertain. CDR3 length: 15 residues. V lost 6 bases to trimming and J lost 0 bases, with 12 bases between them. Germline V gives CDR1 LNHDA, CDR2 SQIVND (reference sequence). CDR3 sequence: CASRISISSYNEQFF. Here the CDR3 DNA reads TGTGCCAGTAGAATCTCCATTAGCTCCTACAATGAGCAGTTCTTC. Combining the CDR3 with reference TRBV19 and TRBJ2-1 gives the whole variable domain DGGITQSPKYLFRKEGQNVTLSCEQNLNHDAMYWYRQDPGQGLRLIYYSQIVNDFQKGDIAEGYSVSREKKESFPLTVTSAQKNPTAFYLCASRISISSYNEQFFGPGTRLTVL.

CDR3 residues: CASSIDRLDTEAFF. The DNA of the CDR3 is TGTGCCAGTAGTATTGACAGATTGGACACTGAAGCTTTCTTT. The chain joins TRBV19 to TRBJ1-1; the D gene is possibly TRBD1 (5 bases). This CDR3 has 14 residues. V was pared by 3 bases and J by 3 bases, with 11 bases between. Germline CDR1 and CDR2: LNHDA and SQIVND (reference sequence).

The CDR3 protein is CASSTTGNTEAFF. The CDR3 region has the DNA TGCGCCAGCAGCACGACAGGGAACACTGAAGCTTTCTTT. The chain joins TRBV5-1 to TRBJ1-1; tentative D call: TRBD1 (6 bases). The length of the CDR3 is 13 residues. Germline values: CDR1 SGHRS, CDR2 YFSETQ. The V and J ends lost 4 bases and 1 base respectively, with 8 bases between them. The full variable domain, rest sourced from reference TRBV5-1 and TRBJ1-1, is KAGVTQTPRYLIKTRGQQVTLSCSPISGHRSVSWYQQTPGQGLQFLFEYFSETQRNKGNFPGRFSGRQFSNSRSEMNVSTLELGDSALYLCASSTTGNTEAFFGQGTRLTVV.

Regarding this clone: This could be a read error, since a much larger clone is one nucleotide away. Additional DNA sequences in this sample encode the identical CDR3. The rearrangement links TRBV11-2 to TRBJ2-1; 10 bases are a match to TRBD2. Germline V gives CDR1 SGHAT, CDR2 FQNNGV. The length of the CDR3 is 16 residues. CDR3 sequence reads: CASSLAGGPLGNEQFF. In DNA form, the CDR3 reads TGTGCTAGCAGCTTAGCGGGAGGCCCTTTAGGGAATGAGCAGTTCTTC.

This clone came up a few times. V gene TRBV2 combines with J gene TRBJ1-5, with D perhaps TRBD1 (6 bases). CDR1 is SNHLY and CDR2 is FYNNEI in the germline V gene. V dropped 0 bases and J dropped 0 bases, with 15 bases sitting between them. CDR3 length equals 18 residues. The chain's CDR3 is CASSEAQGMSYSNQPQHF. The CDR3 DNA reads TGTGCCAGCAGTGAAGCGCAGGGGATGTCCTATAGCAATCAGCCCCAGCATTTT. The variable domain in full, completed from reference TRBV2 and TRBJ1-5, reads EPEVTQTPSHQVTQMGQEVILRCVPISNHLYFYWYRQILGQKVEFLVSFYNNEISEKSEIFDDQFSVERPDGSNFTLKIRSTKLEDSAMYFCASSEAQGMSYSNQPQHFGDGTRLSIL.

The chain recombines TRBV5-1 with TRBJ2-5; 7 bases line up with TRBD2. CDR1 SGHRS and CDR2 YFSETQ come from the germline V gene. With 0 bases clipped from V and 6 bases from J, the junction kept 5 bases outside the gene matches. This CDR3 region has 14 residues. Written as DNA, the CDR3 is TGCGCCAGCAGCTTGGTTGCGGGAGCGCAGACCCAGTACTTC. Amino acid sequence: CASSLVAGAQTQYF.

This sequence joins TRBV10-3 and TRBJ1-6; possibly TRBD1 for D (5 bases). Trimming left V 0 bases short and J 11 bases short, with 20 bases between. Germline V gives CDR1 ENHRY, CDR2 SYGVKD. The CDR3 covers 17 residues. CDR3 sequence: CAISESRTRVEEAPLHF. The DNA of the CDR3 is TGTGCCATCAGTGAGTCCCGGACCAGGGTAGAAGAGGCACCCCTCCACTTT.

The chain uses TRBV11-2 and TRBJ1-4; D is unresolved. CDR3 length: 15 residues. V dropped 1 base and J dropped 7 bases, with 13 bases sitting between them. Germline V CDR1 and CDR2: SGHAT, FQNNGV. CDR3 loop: CASSLGAGSTEKLFF. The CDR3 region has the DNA TGTGCCAGCAGCTTAGGGGCGGGATCTACTGAAAAACTGTTTTTT.

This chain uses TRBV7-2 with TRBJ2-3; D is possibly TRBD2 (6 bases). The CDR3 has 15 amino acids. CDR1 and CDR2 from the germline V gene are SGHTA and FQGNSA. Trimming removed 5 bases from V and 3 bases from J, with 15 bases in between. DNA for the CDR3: TGTGCCAGCAGCCCAGAGGCGGGGAGTACAGATACGCAGTATTTT. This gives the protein CASSPEAGSTDTQYF.

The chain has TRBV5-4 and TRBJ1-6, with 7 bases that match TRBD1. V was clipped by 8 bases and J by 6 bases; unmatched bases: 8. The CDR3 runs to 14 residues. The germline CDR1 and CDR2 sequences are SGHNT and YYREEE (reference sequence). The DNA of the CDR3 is TGTGCCAGGAGAATGGGGACAGTTAATTCACCCCTCCACTTT. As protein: CARRMGTVNSPLHF.

CDR3 amino acids: CASSALAGVNTGELFF. The CDR3 DNA is TGTGCCAGCAGTGCCCTCGCGGGAGTAAACACCGGGGAGCTGTTTTTT. This sequence joins TRBV2 and TRBJ2-2, with 7 positions matching TRBD2. The ends lost 4 bases at V and 2 bases at J; junction bases unmatched: 7. This CDR3 contains 16 residues. Germline V gives CDR1 SNHLY, CDR2 FYNNEI.